This T cell receptor beta chain originates from a study of blood T cell repertoires in COVID-19 (dated by TCRdb to the early 2020s). A note on the overall study: Collaborator samples came from the United States, Italy and Spain and covered acute and convalescent phases of COVID-19. The prospective study material was composed of cDNA or gDNA derived from T cells, B-cell-depleted T cells, or PBMCs. Deeply sampled blood TCRbeta repertoires from subjects exposed to, actively infected with, or recovered from COVID-19 were included in the dataset. The repertoires were released in a freely available public database meant as a resource for research on the immune response to SARS-CoV-2. Samples were obtained from the ongoing ImmuneRACE study (first 160 participants) and from some 1,200 subjects provided by 6 global collaborators. The sample metadata nearly always contained a de-identified subject ID, COVID-19 status, age in years and sex. Where available, HLA class I and class II types were taken from metadata supplied by the sample provider and were not determined by assay-based typing. Study-wide conclusions, independent of this receptor: Clinical and demographic metadata were provided uncurated, with the amount varying by source and participant.

As concerns this clone: Its antigen is currently not known. Per-base qualities were not stored, and no clone one base away is much larger.

At one collaborating source in Seattle, patients were enrolled during active infection and were followed longitudinally through the course of disease. Each collaborating institution followed its own protocols to collect whole blood in K2EDTA tubes. For TCRbeta analysis, collaborators shipped samples as frozen whole blood, isolated PBMCs, or DNA extracted from either of those sample types. The CDR3 goes from the cysteine to the phenylalanine over 16 residues. Only the CDR3 portion is preserved as DNA: 48 bases, with reading frame beginning at the first base. The junction carries 16 bases between V and J, which are trimmed by 5 bases and 3 bases respectively. From the germline V gene, CDR1 is SGHVS and CDR2 is FQNEAQ. TCRbeta CDR3 regions were amplified from genomic DNA using the immunoSEQ Assay, a bias-controlled multiplex PCR. Per the original workflow: The number of nucleated cells in each sample was estimated from the amplification of reference gene primers within the assay. Sequence reads were collapsed and filtered to measure the absolute abundance of every unique TCRbeta CDR3 rearrangement. For each sample, productive Simpson clonality was calculated by taking the square root of Simpson's diversity index across productive rearrangements. Drawn from immuneACCESS, this table holds only the in-frame rearrangements with V and J called that TCRdb kept. Clones are partly lost; checked studies trace under half to an unresolved V gene and leave the rest unexplained. The V and J calls and the clone size are those of that table, but D and trimming were determined from the DNA. In all, the sample holds 150,000 or so clones, and more than 85% of those were seen once. The leading ten clones occupy approximately 0.5% of the sample.

This receptor chain uses TRBV7-8 and TRBJ2-2; perhaps TRBD2 is the D gene, with 6 bases matching. The source is a man in his sixties with COVID-19, enrolled during active disease. Material for sequencing was peripheral blood. The DNA sequence follows: TGTGCCAGCAGCAGCCCCGGGCGGGGACACACCGGGGAGCTGTTTTTT. This is translated as CASSSPGRGHTGELFF.